A selection of T cell receptor beta chains follows, all from one sample in a study of CXCR3-negative and CXCR3-positive naive CD8 T cells. TCRdb reanalyzed the 5' RACE reads, giving one entry per CDR3 protein sequence and no DNA. The sample data list roughly 120,000 distinct CDR3 sequences. Sequencing was done on a sample of naive CXCR3+ CD8+ T cells from blood. The origin of the receptors is a human donor in good health. Some clones in this sample may be carry-over from other donors' samples. CDR3s include the opening cysteine and the closing phenylalanine or tryptophan.

j_gene | v_gene | CDR3aa
TRBJ2-1 | TRBV19 | CASRSRDLQFF
TRBJ2-3 | TRBV30 | CAWSLENTDTQYF
TRBJ1-2 | TRBV6-1 | CASSDIQEQAFYGYTF
TRBJ2-7 | TRBV7-2 | CASSSPVGQGLVYEQYF
TRBJ2-7 | TRBV28 | CASSLQGAYEQYF
TRBJ2-7 | TRBV29-1 | CSVESRDYEQYF
TRBJ1-2 | TRBV12-3/TRBV12-4 | CASSLYTGGYGYTF
TRBJ2-3 | TRBV9 | CASSVGEQADTQYF
TRBJ2-1 | TRBV11-3 | CASSRRGSNNEQFF
TRBJ1-1 | TRBV28 | CASLEGMNTEAFF